The 21 T cell receptor beta chains below all came from one sample that was sequenced in a study of siplizumab effects on memory and regulatory T cells. Sequencing used immunoSEQ multiplex PCR; TCRdb keeps in-frame clones, though not all of them. Of some 100,000 clones in the sample, roughly nine tenths were seen once. Specimen: Tregs sorted from blood. The receptor source for this set is a human donor in good health.

This clone is judged medium-sized. The rearrangement uses TRBV10-2 and TRBJ1-1; D gene uncertain. The V end was cut by 4 bases, the J end by 5 bases, with 8 bases between. The CDR3 totals 12 residues. Germline V gives CDR1 WSHSY, CDR2 SAAADI. The CDR3 bases are TGCGCCAGCAGTGGGGAGGGAACTGAAGCTTTCTTT. It codes for CASSGEGTEAFF.

The chain carries TRBV5-1 and TRBJ1-1; no clear D. The CDR3 spans 13 residues. The V and J ends lost 0 bases and 4 bases respectively, with 7 bases between them. CDR1 is SGHRS and CDR2 is YFSETQ in the germline V gene. The CDR3 sequence: CASSLDRVTEAFF. The CDR3 DNA reads as TGCGCCAGCAGCTTGGACCGGGTCACTGAAGCTTTCTTT.

The chain carries TRBV28 and TRBJ1-2; 9 bases align to TRBD1. V was pared by 6 bases and J by 9 bases, with 17 bases of the junction left unmatched. The CDR3 is 16 amino acids. CDR1 is MDHEN and CDR2 is SYDVKM in the germline V gene. The CDR3 loop reads CASSRDRAIVGSSYTF. The CDR3 DNA follows: TGTGCCAGCAGCCGGGACAGGGCAATCGTTGGCTCTAGCTACACCTTC.

In nucleotides, the CDR3 is TGTGCTAGTGGTTTGGATAACTATGGCTACACCTTC. Translating gives CASGLDNYGYTF. The rearrangement uses TRBV12-5 and TRBJ1-2; D remains unclear. The CDR3 loop spans 12 amino acids. Germline lookup yields CDR1 LGHNT and CDR2 FRNRAP. V was shortened by 1 base and J by 1 base, with 1 base between the two germline ends.

The genes are TRBV11-2 and TRBJ2-5; 9 nucleotides agree with TRBD2. Germline V gene data show CDR1 as SGHAT and CDR2 as FQNNGV. V lost 0 bases and J lost 7; bases outside the gene matches: 9. The CDR3 spans 16 residues. As DNA, the CDR3 is TGTGCCAGCAGCTTAGATCTATCTAGCGGGATCGGGACCCAGTACTTC. Amino acid sequence: CASSLDLSSGIGTQYF. Combining the CDR3 with reference TRBV11-2 and TRBJ2-5 gives the whole variable domain EAGVAQSPRYKIIEKRQSVAFWCNPISGHATLYWYQQILGQGPKLLIQFQNNGVVDDSQLPKDRFSAERLKGVDSTLKIQPAKLEDSAVYLCASSLDLSSGIGTQYFGPGTRLLVL.

This clone has ten or more counts. The chain links TRBV9 to TRBJ2-3; no firm D call. Germline CDR1 reads SGDLS; CDR2 reads YYNGEE. The germline V and J ends were trimmed by 4 bases and 6 bases, with 12 bases remaining between them. This CDR3 spans 13 amino acids. CDR3 in amino acids: CASSPNLGDTQYF. The CDR3 DNA reads TGTGCCAGCAGCCCAAATCTAGGGGATACGCAGTATTTT.

The chain is built from TRBV27 and TRBJ1-4; 9 bases are a match to TRBD1. CDR3 length: 13 amino acids. Per the germline V gene, CDR1 is MNHEY and CDR2 is SMNVEV (reference sequence). With 3 bases clipped from V and 14 bases from J, the junction kept 7 bases outside the gene matches. The DNA of the CDR3 is TGTGCCAGCAGTTTGCACAGGGGGCCACGGCTGTTTTTT. It translates to CASSLHRGPRLFF. The variable domain in full, completed from reference TRBV27 and TRBJ1-4, reads EAQVTQNPRYLITVTGKKLTVTCSQNMNHEYMSWYRQDPGLGLRQIYYSMNVEVTDKGDVPEGYKVSRKEKRNFPLILESPSPNQTSLYFCASSLHRGPRLFFGSGTQLSVL.

V usage is TRBV11-2 and J usage is TRBJ1-3; D might be TRBD1 (5 bases). This CDR3 comprises 14 residues. Trimming pared 1 base from V and 4 bases from J, leaving 8 bases between. The V gene's germline CDR1 is SGHAT and CDR2 FQNNGV. The CDR3 nucleotides are TGTGCCAGCAGCTTAGGGACAACAGGAAACACCATATATTTT. This sequence encodes CASSLGTTGNTIYF.

The genes are TRBV5-1 and TRBJ1-1; D is uncertain. The ends were cut back, 0 bases at V and 3 bases at J, with 12 bases in the middle. Germline loops: CDR1 SGHRS, CDR2 YFSETQ. This CDR3 region has 15 residues. CDR3 sequence (DNA): TGCGCCAGCAGCTTGGAGGTTTTAGGATACACTGAAGCTTTCTTT. This sequence encodes CASSLEVLGYTEAFF.

The chain employs TRBV10-1 and TRBJ2-3; a possible D gene is TRBD2 (6 bases). Trimming took off 0 bases at V and 10 bases at J, with 17 bases between the two ends. Germline CDR1 WNHNN, CDR2 SYGVQD (reference sequence). The CDR3 covers 15 residues. CDR3 bases: TGCGCCAGCAGTGAGTCTGGGGGGACCTATCTCCCGCAGTATTTT. Translated: CASSESGGTYLPQYF.

The J gene is TRBJ2-7, the V gene TRBV6-5; D perhaps matches TRBD1 (5 bases). The germline V and J ends were trimmed by 2 bases and 3 bases, with 11 bases remaining between them. Per the germline V gene, CDR1 is MNHEY and CDR2 is SVGAGI. CDR3 size: 14 residues. The CDR3 DNA reads as TGTGCCAGCAGTTACACAGGACAAATCTACGAGCAGTACTTC. Translation gives CASSYTGQIYEQYF.

The V and J genes are TRBV27 and TRBJ2-1; 9 bases line up with TRBD2. Germline V CDR1 and CDR2: MNHEY, SMNVEV (reference sequence). This CDR3 region has 16 residues. Trimming removed 6 bases from V and 0 bases from J; junction bases left unmatched: 6. The CDR3 region is CASRPSGKSSYNEQFF. CDR3 DNA: TGTGCCAGCAGACCTAGCGGGAAGAGCTCCTACAATGAGCAGTTCTTC.

This clone was counted a few times. The CDR3: CASSGAEEAFF. The CDR3 coding sequence is TGTGCCAGCAGTGGGGCGGAAGAAGCTTTCTTT. This chain uses TRBV2 with TRBJ1-1; D is unresolved. CDR1 and CDR2 (germline): SNHLY, FYNNEI. CDR3 length equals 11 residues. Trimming left V 4 bases short and J 8 bases short, with 8 bases between.

The chain couples TRBV5-6 to TRBJ2-2, with D perhaps TRBD2 (6 bases). This CDR3 comprises 17 residues. In germline, CDR1 is SGHDT, CDR2 YYEEEE. The V gene lost 0 bases and the J gene lost 1 base, with 13 bases spanning the gap. CDR3 region: CASSLVLVAENTGELFF. The CDR3 DNA reads as TGTGCCAGCAGCTTGGTGTTGGTAGCGGAGAACACCGGGGAGCTGTTTTTT.

This chain uses TRBV28 with TRBJ1-2; D is unresolved. V dropped 3 bases and J dropped 5 bases, with 4 bases sitting between them. This CDR3 region has 11 residues. Per germline, CDR1 MDHEN and CDR2 SYDVKM. The CDR3 protein is CASSFGYGYTF. The CDR3 coding sequence is TGTGCCAGCAGTTTTGGATATGGCTACACCTTC.

The chain recombines TRBV9 with TRBJ2-7, with a tentative D call TRBD1 (8 bases). Germline CDR1 is SGDLS and CDR2 is YYNGEE. The CDR3 is made up of 14 amino acids. The ends were cut back, 2 bases at V and 5 bases at J, with 14 bases in the middle. CDR3 DNA sequence: TGTGCCAGCAGCGTTAGACAGGGGAGGGACGAGCAGTACTTC. Its translation is CASSVRQGRDEQYF.

This chain links TRBV30 with TRBJ2-5; no clear D. From germline, CDR1 is GTSNPN and CDR2 SVGIG (reference sequence). The CDR3 consists of 12 residues. The ends were cut back, 1 base at V and 8 bases at J, with 11 bases in the middle. This CDR3 is CAWSGSSATQYF. In DNA, the CDR3 is TGTGCCTGGAGTGGGTCATCAGCAACCCAGTACTTC.

The chain combines TRBV9 with TRBJ2-1; 10 nucleotides agree with TRBD2. The CDR3 covers 18 residues. V gave up 4 bases and J gave up 8 bases; unmatched junction bases: 18. CDR1 and CDR2 (germline): SGDLS, YYNGEE. DNA of the CDR3: TGTGCCAGCAGCCCAACGAAGGTTAGCGGGAGGTTCCGCGATGAGCAGTTCTTC. It encodes CASSPTKVSGRFRDEQFF.

This rearrangement joins TRBV27 to TRBJ2-7; possibly TRBD2 for D (6 bases). This CDR3 is 14 amino acids long. V lost 0 bases to trimming and J lost 0 bases, with 6 bases between them. Germline CDR1 reads MNHEY; CDR2 reads SMNVEV (reference sequence). CDR3 loop: CASSLSGGSYEQYF. The CDR3 nucleotides read TGTGCCAGCAGTTTATCGGGGGGCTCCTACGAGCAGTACTTC.

The chain is built from TRBV10-3 and TRBJ2-2, with D possibly matching TRBD2 (7 bases). V lost 6 bases and J 10 bases, leaving 15 bases between the germline ends. The CDR3 extends over 13 amino acids. Germline V gives CDR1 ENHRY, CDR2 SYGVKD. The CDR3 sequence is CAIRLGGAEELFF. The DNA of the CDR3 is TGTGCCATCAGATTAGGGGGGGCCGAGGAGCTGTTTTTT.

This sequence joins TRBV10-3 and TRBJ1-5; a possible D gene is TRBD1 (5 bases). V gave up 11 bases and J gave up 6 bases, with 23 bases separating them. CDR1 and CDR2 from the germline V gene are ENHRY and SYGVKD. The CDR3 totals 15 residues. The CDR3 region is CASSAEIRVGQPQHF. The CDR3 coding sequence is TGTGCCTCCTCCGCTGAAATCAGGGTTGGTCAGCCCCAGCATTTT.